These 16 T cell receptor beta chains came from one sample sequenced in a study of Graves' ophthalmopathy and Graves' hyperthyroidism. TCR beta CDR3 regions were amplified from RNA transcripts. The first-round RT-PCR employed HTBI primers together with the Qiagen OneStep RT-PCR kit. A multiplex PCR was then performed as the second round. In TCRdb, the multiplex PCR reads were re-called with MiXCR into one record per CDR3 protein. The sample carries 660,000 or so distinct CDR3 sequences, about two fifths recorded once. Source material: peripheral blood. These receptors all come from an adult man with Graves' ophthalmopathy.

This clonotype was seen ten or more times. The chain uses TRBV29-1 and TRBJ1-2; D possibly corresponds to TRBD1 (5 bases). From germline, CDR1 is SQVTM and CDR2 ANQGSEA. The CDR3 extends over 14 amino acids. Trimming took 5 bases from V and 0 from J, leaving 13 bases between them. This chain's CDR3 is CSVRGGKTNYGYTF. DNA for the CDR3: TGCAGCGTTCGGGGCGGGAAAACTAACTATGGCTACACCTTC.

The chain couples TRBV20-1 to TRBJ2-7; TRBD2 aligns across 11 bases. Unmatched junction bases numbered 11, after V lost 0 bases and J lost 4 bases. Germline CDR1 reads DFQATT; CDR2 reads SNEGSKA (reference sequence). The CDR3 spans 17 residues. DNA for the CDR3: TGCAGTGCTAGAGACCCCCTTAGCGGGGGGGCCGCGTACGAGCAGTACTTC. It is translated as CSARDPLSGGAAYEQYF.

The chain couples TRBV2 to TRBJ2-5; 8 positions match TRBD2. The trim removed 2 bases at V and 4 bases at J, leaving 9 bases unmatched. Germline V gene sequence: CDR1 SNHLY, CDR2 FYNNEI. The CDR3 covers 16 residues. The CDR3 DNA reads TGTGCCAGCAGTGAAATCGCGACTACTAGCGGAGAGACCCAGTACTTC. This translates into CASSEIATTSGETQYF.

This clonotype was observed a few times. The chain joins TRBV14 to TRBJ2-6; D not resolved. From germline, CDR1 is SGHDN and CDR2 FVKESK. V dropped 7 bases and J dropped 0 bases, with 10 bases sitting between them. The length of the CDR3 is 15 residues. The CDR3: CASTGQISGANVLTF. The CDR3 bases are TGTGCCAGCACCGGTCAGATCTCTGGGGCCAACGTCCTGACTTTC.

This clonotype turned up a few times. This rearrangement joins TRBV20-1 to TRBJ1-1; D remains ambiguous. CDR3 size: 12 residues. V lost 2 bases to trimming and J lost 4 bases, with 8 bases between them. Germline V gives CDR1 DFQATT, CDR2 SNEGSKA (reference sequence). CDR3 sequence reads: CSARKKITEAFF. The CDR3 DNA sequence: TGCAGTGCTAGAAAGAAAATCACTGAAGCTTTCTTT.

The chain combines TRBV5-1 with TRBJ2-5, with D unresolved. The end of the DNA is better explained by TRBJ2-1, so the J call may be wrong. Germline V lookup: CDR1 SGHRS, CDR2 YFSETQ. The CDR3 covers 15 residues. The chain's CDR3 is CASSLAYSQAPEQFF. CDR3 bases: TGCGCCAGCAGCTTGGCCTATTCGCAGGCCCCCGAGCAGTTCTTC.

The chain has TRBV19 and TRBJ1-1; the D is unclear. The CDR3 runs to 14 residues. V lost 0 bases, J lost 4 bases, and 9 bases lay in between. Germline lookup yields CDR1 LNHDA and CDR2 SQIVND (reference sequence). CDR3 residues: CASSIDSGSTEAFF. The CDR3 region has the DNA TGTGCCAGTAGTATAGACTCGGGGAGCACTGAAGCTTTCTTT.

This clonotype has ten or more counts. The chain combines TRBV5-1 with TRBJ2-7; tentative D call: TRBD2 (5 bases). Trimming left V 0 bases short and J 5 bases short, with 12 bases between. CDR3 length: 14 residues. CDR1 is SGHRS and CDR2 is YFSETQ in the germline V gene. The DNA of the CDR3 is TGCGCCAGCAGCTTGGAGAGGGTGTGGGACGAGCAGTACTTC. Amino acid sequence: CASSLERVWDEQYF. The entire variable domain, with the rest obtained from reference TRBV5-1 and TRBJ2-7, is as follows: KAGVTQTPRYLIKTRGQQVTLSCSPISGHRSVSWYQQTPGQGLQFLFEYFSETQRNKGNFPGRFSGRQFSNSRSEMNVSTLELGDSALYLCASSLERVWDEQYFGPGTRLTVT.

At least ten counts were recorded for this clonotype. This chain links TRBV2 with TRBJ1-6, with 9 positions matching TRBD1. Germline CDR1 SNHLY, CDR2 FYNNEI. The CDR3 is 16 amino acids. Losses at the gene ends were 4 bases for V and 5 bases for J; bases not matched to a gene: 6. The CDR3 reads CASSGTGTGNNSPLHF. CDR3 DNA: TGTGCCAGCAGTGGAACCGGGACAGGGAATAATTCACCCCTCCACTTT.

CDR3 nucleotide sequence: TGCGCCAGCAGCCAAGATTTGGGACAGGGGAAATACGAGCAGTACTTC. This translates into CASSQDLGQGKYEQYF. The V call is TRBV4-3, the J call TRBJ2-7; 10 nucleotides line up with TRBD1. This CDR3 contains 16 residues. The V gene end was trimmed by 0 bases and the J gene end by 4 bases; junction bases not matched to a gene: 6. Germline CDR1 reads LGHNA; CDR2 reads YSLEER.

This sequence joins TRBV7-2 and TRBJ2-7; 9 positions agree with TRBD2. The CDR3 spans 15 residues. J gave up 7 bases and V 2 bases, and 9 bases lay outside the gene matches. CDR1 and CDR2 from the germline V gene are SGHTA and FQGNSA. CDR3 region: CASSLFLAGSREQYF. In DNA, the CDR3 is TGTGCCAGCAGCTTATTCCTAGCGGGAAGTCGGGAGCAGTACTTC.

The CDR3 reads CSSFRAGYEQYF. In DNA form, the CDR3 reads TGCAGCAGTTTCAGAGCGGGCTACGAGCAGTACTTC. The V and J genes are TRBV29-1 and TRBJ2-5; tentative D call: TRBD2 (6 bases). The J call may not be correct, given that the DNA end is closer to TRBJ2-7. CDR1 and CDR2 (germline): SQVTM, ANQGSEA. CDR3 length: 12 residues.

This clonotype appeared a few times. J is TRBJ2-7 and V is TRBV4-1; 7 positions agree with TRBD2. V lost 6 bases to trimming and J lost 5 bases; unmatched junction nucleotides: 7. The CDR3 is 13 amino acids. The germline gives CDR1 MGHRA, CDR2 YSYEKL. For the CDR3, the DNA is TGCGCCAGCAGGAGCGGTGGGGGGGACGAGCAGTACTTC. Translated, it gives CASRSGGGDEQYF.

Details on this clonotype: A much larger clone differs from this one at a single base, so this may be a read error. The chain carries TRBV2 and TRBJ1-5; 9 positions agree with TRBD1. Per the germline V gene, CDR1 is SNHLY and CDR2 is FYNNEI. This CDR3 is built from 17 residues. This CDR3 is CVSSEHRGRGSNQPQHF. The CDR3 coding sequence is TGTGTCAGCAGTGAACACAGGGGGCGAGGGAGCAATCAGCCCCAGCATTTT.

The chain uses TRBV6-1 and TRBJ1-2; TRBD1 is a possible D gene (5 bases). The germline CDR1 and CDR2 sequences are MNHNS and SASEGT. This CDR3 has 16 amino acids. V lost 3 bases, J lost 4 bases, and 18 bases lay in between. CDR3 loop: CASSDGDGIRGYGYTF. The CDR3 nucleotides are TGTGCCAGCAGTGACGGGGACGGGATCCGCGGCTATGGCTACACCTTC.

Points on this clonotype: Just one base apart from a much larger clone, this may be a read error. The rearrangement joins TRBV29-1 to TRBJ2-7; D possibly corresponds to TRBD2 (6 bases). CDR1 is SQVTM and CDR2 is ANQGSEA in the germline V gene. The CDR3 covers 14 residues. With 4 bases removed from V and 1 base from J, the gap between germline ends came to 14 bases. CDR3 loop: CSVGFGGPSYEQYF. As DNA, the CDR3 is TGCAGCGTTGGGTTCGGGGGACCTTCCTACGAGCAGTACTTC.